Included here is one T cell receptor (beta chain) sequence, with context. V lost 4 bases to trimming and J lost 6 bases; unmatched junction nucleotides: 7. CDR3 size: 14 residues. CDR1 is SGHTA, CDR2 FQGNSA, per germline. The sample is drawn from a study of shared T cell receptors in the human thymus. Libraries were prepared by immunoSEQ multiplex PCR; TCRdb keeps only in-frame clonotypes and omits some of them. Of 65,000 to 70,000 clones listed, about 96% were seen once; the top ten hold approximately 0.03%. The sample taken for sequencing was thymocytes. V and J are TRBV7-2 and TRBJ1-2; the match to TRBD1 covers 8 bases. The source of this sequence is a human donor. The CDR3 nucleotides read TGTGCCAGCAGCTCCACGGGACAGGTTCATGGCTACACCTTC. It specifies CASSSTGQVHGYTF.